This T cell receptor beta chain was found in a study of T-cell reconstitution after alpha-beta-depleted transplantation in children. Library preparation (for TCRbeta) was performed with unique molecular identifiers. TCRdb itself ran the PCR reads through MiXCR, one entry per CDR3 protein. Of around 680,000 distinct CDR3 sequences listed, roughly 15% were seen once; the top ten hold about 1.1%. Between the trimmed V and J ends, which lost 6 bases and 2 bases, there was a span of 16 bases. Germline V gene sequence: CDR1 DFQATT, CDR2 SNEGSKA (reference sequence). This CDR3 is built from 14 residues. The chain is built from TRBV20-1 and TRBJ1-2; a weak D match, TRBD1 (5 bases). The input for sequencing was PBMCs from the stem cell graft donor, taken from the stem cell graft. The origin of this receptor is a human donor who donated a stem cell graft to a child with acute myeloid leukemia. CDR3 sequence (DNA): TGCAGTGCCCGGGGGGGGGGTATAAACTATGGCTACACCTTC. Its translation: CSARGGGINYGYTF.